Listed below are T cell receptor beta chains from one sample, sequenced in a study of CXCR3-negative and CXCR3-positive naive CD8 T cells. TCRdb re-called the 5' RACE reads and shows each CDR3 protein once, DNA omitted. Here the sample table reports fewer than 95,000 distinct CDR3 sequences. The sequenced sample consisted of naive CXCR3- CD8+ T cells from blood. The receptors were gathered from a human donor in good health. Some clones in this sample may be carry-over from other donors' samples. CDR3s include the opening cysteine and the closing phenylalanine or tryptophan. Fields, in order: J gene, V gene, CDR3 protein.

TRBJ2-1,TRBV5-4,CASSWSGVEQFF
TRBJ1-5,TRBV7-6,CASSSWGDQPQHF
TRBJ1-2,TRBV5-8,CASTLDRERGYGYTF
TRBJ2-1,TRBV7-8,CASSFSELAGNNEQFF
TRBJ2-1,TRBV4-1,CANAGEAQRGGPDEQFF
TRBJ2-7,TRBV3-1,CASSHRQSYNEQYF
TRBJ1-1,TRBV29-1,CSVENTGTDYPEAFF
TRBJ2-7,TRBV6-2/TRBV6-3,CASSYSKLAAPYEQYF
TRBJ1-1,TRBV27,CASRPPEGYTEAFF
TRBJ2-1,TRBV12-3/TRBV12-4,CGSSIANSYNEQFF
TRBJ2-5,TRBV12-3/TRBV12-4,CASSLASKYQETQYF
TRBJ2-7,TRBV4-1,CASSQPGQGVYEQYF
TRBJ2-7,TRBV5-4,CASSRRDRGSYEQYF
TRBJ2-3,TRBV25-1,CASTGSDTQYF
TRBJ2-3,TRBV12-3/TRBV12-4,CASSLSSVPPPDTQYF
TRBJ2-2,TRBV29-1,CSVTGGAGELFF
TRBJ1-5,TRBV12-3/TRBV12-4,CASSFIGPNQPQHF
TRBJ2-7,TRBV7-9,CASSYGGDGYYEQYF
TRBJ2-1,TRBV5-1,CASSLAREQSF
TRBJ2-3,TRBV4-1,CASSQETLLGSDTQYF
TRBJ2-7,TRBV6-2/TRBV6-3,CASSQTISYEQYF
TRBJ2-7,TRBV27,CASSLNGVTYEQYF
TRBJ2-2,TRBV20-1,CSARDLAGSTGELFF
TRBJ2-3,TRBV7-9,CATPAVRGRTDTQYF
TRBJ2-1,TRBV19,CASSHLADGYNEQFF
TRBJ1-1,TRBV30,CAWMGRENTEAFF
TRBJ2-7,TRBV18,CASSADPPYEQYF
TRBJ2-2,TRBV4-1,CASSLGPNTGELFF
TRBJ1-1,TRBV11-2,CASSEDGYTEAFF
TRBJ1-2,TRBV21-1,CAGPQGLDYGYTF
TRBJ2-7,TRBV28,CASSFRPVAESSYEQYF
TRBJ2-5,TRBV29-1,CSVESFIRGRETQYF
TRBJ2-7,TRBV29-1,CSVQGGSYEQYF